What follows is one TCR beta chain and its context. What it binds is unknown. The record originates from a study of Ad26.COV2.S vaccination and SARS-CoV-2 variants. Whole-study findings and limits: Once vaccination had occurred, spike-specific CD8+ and CD4+ T cell responses reportedly showed substantial breadth. Vaccine recipients and placebo recipients showed similar non-spike TCR breadth. Assessments of TCR breadth and depth may have underestimated the total T cell responses.

Repertoires were generated with immunoSEQ multiplex PCR, while TCRdb's copy carries only in-frame clones and drops some. The sample has 300,000 to 400,000 clones; approximately 90% are singletons. V lost 7 bases, J lost 4 bases, and 16 bases lay in between. CDR3 length: 14 amino acids. Looked up from germline, CDR1 is SGHVS and CDR2 is FQNEAQ. This sequence joins TRBV7-8 and TRBJ1-2; possibly TRBD1 for D (5 bases). The source is a human donor who had recovered from COVID-19. Sequencing used peripheral blood, obtained after recovery from COVID-19. Here the CDR3 reads CASTNAGQGYGYTF. The CDR3 DNA follows: TGTGCCAGCACCAACGCAGGGCAGGGCTATGGCTACACCTTC.